Listed here is a single T cell receptor beta chain. This CDR3 region has 14 residues. Trimming took 0 bases from V and 6 from J, leaving 11 bases between them. Germline V CDR1 and CDR2: MNHNY, SVGAGI (reference sequence). This sample is part of a study of T cell responses to AZD1222 COVID-19 vaccine. TCRdb's copy holds only in-frame clones and misses some; the assay was immunoSEQ multiplex PCR. Among around 120,000 clones listed, around 89% were seen once. The receptor was derived from an adult in good health. The chain recombines TRBV6-6 with TRBJ1-1; the D is unclear. Source: peripheral blood, taken on day 0 of MenACWY control vaccination. The CDR3 bases are TGTGCCAGCAGTTACTCGGAGGGCTTGCCTGAAGCTTTCTTT. Protein sequence: CASSYSEGLPEAFF.